Many counts were recorded for the clone carrying this T cell receptor (beta chain). The V end was cut by 1 base, the J end by 0 bases, with 6 bases between. CDR1 is SGHVS, CDR2 FQNEAQ, per germline. This CDR3 comprises 14 residues. The entry originates in a study of T cell repertoires in cytomegalovirus infection. TCRdb re-called the reads with MiXCR, one entry per CDR3 protein. The sample shows under 600,000 distinct CDR3 sequences, approximately 17% of them seen only once. The J gene is TRBJ1-1, the V gene TRBV7-8; D is unresolved. This TCR derives from a human donor in good health (CMV status not recorded). Some clones in this sample may be carry-over from other donors' samples. The source material was CD8+ T cells from PBMCs. CDR3 sequence (DNA): TGTGCCAGCAGCTTAGTAAACTTGAACACTGAAGCTTTCTTT. Its protein product is CASSLVNLNTEAFF.